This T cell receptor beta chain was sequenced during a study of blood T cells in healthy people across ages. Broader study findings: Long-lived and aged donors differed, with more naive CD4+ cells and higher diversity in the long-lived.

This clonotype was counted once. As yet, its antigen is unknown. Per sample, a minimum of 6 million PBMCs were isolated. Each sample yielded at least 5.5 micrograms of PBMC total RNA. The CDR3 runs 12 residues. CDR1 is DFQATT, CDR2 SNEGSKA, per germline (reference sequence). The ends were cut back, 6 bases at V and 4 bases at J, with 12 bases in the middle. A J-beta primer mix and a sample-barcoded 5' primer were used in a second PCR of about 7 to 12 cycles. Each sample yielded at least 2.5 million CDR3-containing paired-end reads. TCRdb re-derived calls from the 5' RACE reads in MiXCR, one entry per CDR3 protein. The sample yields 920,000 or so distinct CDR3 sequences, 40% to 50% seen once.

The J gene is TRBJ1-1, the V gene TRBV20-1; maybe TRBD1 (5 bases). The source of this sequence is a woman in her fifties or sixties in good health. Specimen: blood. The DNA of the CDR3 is TGCAGTGCCTGGCGGGGGGGCACTGAAGCTTTCTTT. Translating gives CSAWRGGTEAFF.